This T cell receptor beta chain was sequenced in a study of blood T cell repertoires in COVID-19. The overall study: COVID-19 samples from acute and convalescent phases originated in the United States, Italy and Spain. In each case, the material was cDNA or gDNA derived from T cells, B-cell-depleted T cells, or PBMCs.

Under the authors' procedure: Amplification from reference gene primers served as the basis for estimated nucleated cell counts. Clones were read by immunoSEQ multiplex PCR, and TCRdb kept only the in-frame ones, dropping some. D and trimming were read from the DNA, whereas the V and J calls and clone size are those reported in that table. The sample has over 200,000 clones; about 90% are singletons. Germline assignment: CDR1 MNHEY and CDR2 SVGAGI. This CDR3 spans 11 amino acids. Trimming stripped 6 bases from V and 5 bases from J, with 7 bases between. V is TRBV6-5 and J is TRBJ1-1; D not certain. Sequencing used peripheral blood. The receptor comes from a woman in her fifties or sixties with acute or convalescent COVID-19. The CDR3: CASSTETEAFF. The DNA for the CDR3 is TGTGCCAGCAGCACAGAAACTGAAGCTTTCTTT.